The rows below give T cell receptor beta chains drawn from one sample of a study of cytotoxic CD8 clonotypes in ibrutinib-treated CLL. The data were produced by immunoSEQ multiplex PCR, yet TCRdb's version contains in-frame clones alone and is incomplete. The sample yields about 180,000 clones, under 85% seen once. The input for sequencing was PBMCs, taken after 24 months of ibrutinib treatment. These receptors were obtained from a human donor with chronic lymphocytic leukemia. CDR3s include the opening cysteine and the closing phenylalanine or tryptophan. D genes are given only for firm matches. Size values are once, few and many counts, or a class for expanded clones, and some rows have none.

NA	TRBV7-8	TRBJ1-2	15	NA	CASSPSPNSSPFRTF	TGTGCCAGCAGCCCTAGTCCCAATTCATCGCCCTTTCGGACCTTC
NA	TRBV6-5	TRBJ1-1	14	NA	CASSYDSANTEAFF	TGTGCCAGCAGTTACGACTCAGCGAACACTGAAGCTTTCTTT
NA	TRBV19	TRBJ2-2	14	TRBD1	CASRGTGNTGELFF	TGTGCCAGTAGAGGGACAGGGAACACCGGGGAGCTGTTTTTT
NA	TRBV20-1	TRBJ2-5	11	NA	CSASAARTQYF	TGCAGTGCTAGTGCTGCTCGTACCCAGTACTTC
NA	TRBV27	TRBJ1-4	17	NA	CASSLLTKQGSHEKLFF	TGTGCCAGCAGTTTATTGACGAAACAGGGAAGTCATGAAAAACTGTTTTTT
NA	TRBV2	TRBJ2-7	13	TRBD1	CASGGTGLTEQYF	TGTGCCAGCGGAGGGACAGGGCTGACCGAGCAGTACTTC
NA	TRBV7-9	TRBJ1-4	17	TRBD1	CASSQDVAQGANEKLFF	TGTGCCAGCAGCCAAGATGTCGCACAGGGGGCTAATGAAAAACTGTTTTTT
NA	TRBV5-4	TRBJ2-1	12	NA	CASSFDYNEQFF	TGTGCCAGCAGCTTTGACTACAATGAGCAGTTCTTC
NA	TRBV19	TRBJ1-2	13	TRBD1	CASSRQGYYGYTF	TGTGCCAGTTCAAGACAGGGCTACTATGGCTACACCTTC
few	TRBV4-1	TRBJ1-1	14	NA	CASSQVVTGTEAFF	TGTGCCAGCAGCCAAGTCGTTACGGGAACTGAAGCTTTCTTT
NA	TRBV30	TRBJ1-2	12	NA	CAAGQGNYGYTF	TGTGCCGCGGGGCAGGGGAACTATGGCTACACCTTC
NA	TRBV6-5	TRBJ1-1	13	TRBD1	CASSRQGNTEAFF	TGTGCCAGCAGTCGACAGGGAAACACTGAAGCTTTCTTT
NA	TRBV29-1	TRBJ1-2	17	NA	CSVVATPGGQSQYGYTF	TGCAGCGTTGTTGCTACTCCGGGGGGGCAGTCACAGTATGGCTACACCTTC
few	TRBV7-9	TRBJ2-1	18	TRBD2	CASSSSLPSGSVYNEQFF	TGTGCCAGCAGCTCCTCTTTACCCAGCGGGAGCGTCTACAATGAGCAGTTCTTC
NA	TRBV7-2	TRBJ2-7	14	NA	CASSLDGGFYEQYF	TGTGCCAGCAGCTTAGACGGCGGCTTCTACGAGCAGTACTTC
NA	TRBV6-1	TRBJ1-2	12	NA	CATRSVLGEDTF	TGTGCCACAAGGTCGGTTTTGGGGGAGGACACCTTC
NA	TRBV5-5	TRBJ1-2	13	NA	CASRPAGDYGYTF	TGTGCCAGCAGGCCCGCAGGAGACTATGGCTACACCTTC
NA	TRBV28	TRBJ1-4	15	NA	CASSSVDRYNEKLFF	TGTGCCAGCAGCTCCGTGGACAGATATAATGAAAAACTGTTTTTT
NA	TRBV19	TRBJ1-5	16	TRBD1	CASSQSGTGGWGPQHF	TGTGCCAGTAGCCAATCAGGGACAGGGGGTTGGGGTCCCCAGCATTTT
NA	TRBV4-1	TRBJ1-4	16	TRBD1	CASSHPRQGTNEKLFF	TGCGCCAGCAGCCATCCACGACAGGGTACTAATGAAAAACTGTTTTTT
NA	TRBV2	TRBJ1-5	16	TRBD1	CASRDSGQGADQPQHF	TGTGCCAGCAGAGACTCGGGACAGGGTGCTGATCAGCCCCAGCATTTT
NA	TRBV7-9	TRBJ1-3	14	NA	CASSLRTAGNTIYF	TGTGCCAGCAGCCTCCGGACGGCCGGAAACACCATATATTTT
few	TRBV29-1	TRBJ2-3	15	NA	CSVEEGTLSTDTQYF	TGCAGCGTTGAAGAAGGGACGCTAAGCACAGATACGCAGTATTTT
NA	TRBV29-1	TRBJ1-1	11	NA	CSVAPGGEAFF	TGCAGCGTGGCTCCGGGGGGTGAAGCTTTCTTT
NA	TRBV19	TRBJ2-1	12	NA	CASSIQVGEQFF	TGTGCCAGTAGTATACAGGTGGGTGAGCAGTTCTTC
once	TRBV4-2	TRBJ2-7	15	NA	CASSQDLGARGEQYF	TGTGCCAGCAGCCAAGACTTGGGAGCCCGCGGCGAGCAGTACTTC
NA	TRBV9	TRBJ2-3	15	NA	CASSVVTDGTDTQYF	TGTGCCAGCAGCGTCGTGACAGACGGCACAGATACGCAGTATTTT
NA	TRBV5-4	TRBJ1-5	13	NA	CASSLEGTQPQHF	TGTGCCAGCAGCTTGGAGGGAACTCAGCCCCAGCATTTT
NA	TRBV9	TRBJ1-2	13	NA	CASSVAGAYGYTF	TGTGCCAGCAGCGTAGCTGGGGCCTATGGCTACACCTTC
once	TRBV11-2	TRBJ2-7	14	NA	CASSLGIPEYEQYF	TGTGCCAGCAGCTTAGGGATTCCAGAATACGAGCAGTACTTC
NA	TRBV4-2	TRBJ2-1	16	NA	CASSQDQESSYNEQFF	TGTGCCAGCAGCCAAGATCAGGAAAGCTCCTACAATGAGCAGTTCTTC
NA	TRBV4-2	TRBJ2-7	14	NA	CASSQDRTAYEQYF	TGTGCCAGCAGCCAAGATCGGACCGCCTACGAGCAGTACTTC
NA	TRBV2	TRBJ2-7	13	TRBD2	CASSYARGYEQYF	TGTGCCAGCAGTTACGCGCGGGGGTACGAGCAGTACTTC
NA	TRBV7-9	TRBJ2-1	18	NA	CASTRKLSGGAMVNEQFF	TGTGCCAGCACGAGGAAGTTGTCAGGGGGGGCCATGGTCAATGAGCAGTTCTTC
few	TRBV5-1	TRBJ1-1	16	NA	CASSLGPRDGNTEAFF	TGCGCCAGCAGCTTGGGTCCGAGGGACGGGAACACTGAAGCTTTCTTT
NA	TRBV13	TRBJ1-5	12	NA	CASSRLSQPQHF	TGTGCCAGCAGCCGATTAAGTCAGCCCCAGCATTTT
NA	TRBV19	TRBJ1-1	14	TRBD1	CASSPPGQGNEAFF	TGTGCCAGTAGTCCTCCGGGACAGGGTAATGAAGCTTTCTTT
NA	TRBV4-1	TRBJ1-4	14	NA	CASSPGGNREKLFF	TGCGCCAGCAGCCCAGGCGGGAACCGAGAAAAACTGTTTTTT
NA	TRBV6-5	TRBJ2-7	15	NA	CASSYRDGLAYEQYF	TGTGCCAGCAGTTACCGCGACGGTCTCGCCTACGAGCAGTACTTC
NA	TRBV10-2	TRBJ1-2	15	NA	CASSEWGPPGYGYTF	TGCGCCAGCAGTGAGTGGGGCCCCCCTGGCTATGGCTACACCTTC
few	TRBV18	TRBJ1-2	14	NA	CASSPPNRVSGYTF	TGTGCCAGCTCACCACCGAACAGGGTGAGTGGCTACACCTTC
NA	TRBV11-2	TRBJ1-1	13	NA	CASSLTANTEAFF	TGTGCCAGCAGCTTAACAGCTAACACTGAAGCTTTCTTT
once	TRBV28	TRBJ2-3	17	TRBD2	CASSLAGLAGTTDTQYF	TGTGCCAGCAGCCTAGCGGGACTAGCGGGAACCACAGATACGCAGTATTTT
NA	TRBV15	TRBJ2-1	14	NA	CATSGGISYNEQFF	TGTGCCACCAGTGGCGGGATATCCTACAATGAGCAGTTCTTC
NA	TRBV7-6	TRBJ1-1	14	TRBD1	CASSRDRGITEAFF	TGTGCCAGCAGTAGGGACAGGGGCATCACTGAAGCTTTCTTT
once	TRBV7-6	TRBJ1-2	17	TRBD1	CASSLLQGAALGAGYTF	TGTGCCAGCAGCTTACTACAGGGGGCGGCGCTCGGTGCTGGCTACACCTTC